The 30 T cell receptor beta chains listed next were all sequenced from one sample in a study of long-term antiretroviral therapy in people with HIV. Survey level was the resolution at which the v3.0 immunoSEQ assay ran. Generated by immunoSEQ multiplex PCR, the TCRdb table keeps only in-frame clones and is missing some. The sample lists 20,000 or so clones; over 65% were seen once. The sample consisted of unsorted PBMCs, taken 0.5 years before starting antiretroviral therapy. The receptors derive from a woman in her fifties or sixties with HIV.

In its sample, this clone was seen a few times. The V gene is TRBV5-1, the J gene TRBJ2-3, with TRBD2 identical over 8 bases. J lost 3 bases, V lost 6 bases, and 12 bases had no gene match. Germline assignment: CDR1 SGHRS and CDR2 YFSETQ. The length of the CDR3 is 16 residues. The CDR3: CASKGTGGLRTDTQYF. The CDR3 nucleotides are TGCGCCAGCAAGGGGACGGGGGGGTTGAGAACAGATACGCAGTATTTT. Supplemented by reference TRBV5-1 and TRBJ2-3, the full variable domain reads KAGVTQTPRYLIKTRGQQVTLSCSPISGHRSVSWYQQTPGQGLQFLFEYFSETQRNKGNFPGRFSGRQFSNSRSEMNVSTLELGDSALYLCASKGTGGLRTDTQYFGPGTRLTVL.

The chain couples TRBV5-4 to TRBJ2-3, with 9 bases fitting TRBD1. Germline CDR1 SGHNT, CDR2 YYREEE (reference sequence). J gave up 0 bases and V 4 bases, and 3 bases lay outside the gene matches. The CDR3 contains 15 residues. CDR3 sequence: CASSLGQGSTDTQYF. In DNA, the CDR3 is TGTGCCAGCAGCCTCGGACAGGGGAGCACAGATACGCAGTATTTT. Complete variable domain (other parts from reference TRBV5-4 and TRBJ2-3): ETGVTQSPTHLIKTRGQQVTLRCSSQSGHNTVSWYQQALGQGPQFIFQYYREEENGRGNFPPRFSGLQFPNYSSELNVNALELDDSALYLCASSLGQGSTDTQYFGPGTRLTVL.

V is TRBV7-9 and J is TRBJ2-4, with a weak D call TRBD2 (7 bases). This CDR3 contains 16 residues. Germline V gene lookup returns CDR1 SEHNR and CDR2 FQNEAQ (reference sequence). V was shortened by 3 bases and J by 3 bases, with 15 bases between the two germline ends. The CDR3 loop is CASSFYRAGVKNIQYF. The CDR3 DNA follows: TGTGCCAGCAGCTTCTACAGGGCGGGGGTCAAAAACATTCAGTACTTC.

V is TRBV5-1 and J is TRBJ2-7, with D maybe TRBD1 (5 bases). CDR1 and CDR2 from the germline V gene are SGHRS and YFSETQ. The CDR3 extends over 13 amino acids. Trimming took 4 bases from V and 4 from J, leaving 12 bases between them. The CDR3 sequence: CASSQGHEYEQYF. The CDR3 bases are TGCGCCAGCAGCCAAGGACACGAATACGAGCAGTACTTC. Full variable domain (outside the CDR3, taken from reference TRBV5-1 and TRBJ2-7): KAGVTQTPRYLIKTRGQQVTLSCSPISGHRSVSWYQQTPGQGLQFLFEYFSETQRNKGNFPGRFSGRQFSNSRSEMNVSTLELGDSALYLCASSQGHEYEQYFGPGTRLTVT.

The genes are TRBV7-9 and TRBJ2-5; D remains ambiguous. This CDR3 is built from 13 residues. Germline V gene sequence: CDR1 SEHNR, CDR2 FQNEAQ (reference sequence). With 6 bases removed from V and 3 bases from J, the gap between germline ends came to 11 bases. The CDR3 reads CASSLTVEETQYF. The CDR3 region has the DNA TGTGCCAGCAGTCTCACGGTGGAAGAGACCCAGTACTTC.

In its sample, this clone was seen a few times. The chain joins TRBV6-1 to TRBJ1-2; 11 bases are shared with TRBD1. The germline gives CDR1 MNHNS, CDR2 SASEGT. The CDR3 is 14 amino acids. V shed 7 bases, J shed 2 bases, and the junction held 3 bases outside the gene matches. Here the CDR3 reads CASTRDRGNYGYTF. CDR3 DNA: TGTGCCAGCACCCGGGACAGGGGGAACTATGGCTACACCTTC.

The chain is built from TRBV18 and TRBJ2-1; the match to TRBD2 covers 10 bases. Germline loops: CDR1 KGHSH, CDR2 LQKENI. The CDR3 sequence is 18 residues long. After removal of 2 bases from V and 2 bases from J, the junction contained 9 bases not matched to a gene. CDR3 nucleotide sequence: TGTGCCAGCTCACCAGCTAAGCGGACTAGCGGTCCCTACAATGAGCAGTTCTTC. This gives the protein CASSPAKRTSGPYNEQFF.

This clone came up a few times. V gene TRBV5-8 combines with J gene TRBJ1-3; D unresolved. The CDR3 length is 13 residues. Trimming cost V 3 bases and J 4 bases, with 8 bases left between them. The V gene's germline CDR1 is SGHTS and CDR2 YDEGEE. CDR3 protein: CASSSRGGNTIYF. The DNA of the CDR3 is TGTGCCAGCAGCTCTAGAGGCGGAAACACCATATATTTT. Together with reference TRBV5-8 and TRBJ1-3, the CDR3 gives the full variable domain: EAGVTQSPTHLIKTRGQQATLRCSPISGHTSVYWYQQALGLGLQFLLWYDEGEERNRGNFPPRFSGRQFPNYSSELNVNALELEDSALYLCASSSRGGNTIYFGEGSWLTVV.

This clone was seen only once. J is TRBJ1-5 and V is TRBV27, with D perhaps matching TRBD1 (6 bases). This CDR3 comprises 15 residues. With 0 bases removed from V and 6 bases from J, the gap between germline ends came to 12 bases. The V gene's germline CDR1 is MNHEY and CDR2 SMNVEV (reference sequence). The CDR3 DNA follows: TGTGCCAGCAGTTTATCCCGGGACATTAGTCAGCCCCAGCATTTT. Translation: CASSLSRDISQPQHF.

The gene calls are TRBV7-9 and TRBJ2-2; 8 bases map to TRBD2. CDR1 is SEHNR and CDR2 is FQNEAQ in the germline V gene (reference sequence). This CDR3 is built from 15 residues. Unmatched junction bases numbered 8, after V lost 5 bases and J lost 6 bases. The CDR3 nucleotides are TGTGCCAGCAGCCCGGGACTAGTTCGACCCGGGGAGCTGTTTTTT. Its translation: CASSPGLVRPGELFF. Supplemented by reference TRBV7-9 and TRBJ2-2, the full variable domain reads DTGVSQNPRHKITKRGQNVTFRCDPISEHNRLYWYRQTLGQGPEFLTYFQNEAQLEKSRLLSDRFSAERPKGSFSTLEIQRTEQGDSAMYLCASSPGLVRPGELFFGEGSRLTVL.

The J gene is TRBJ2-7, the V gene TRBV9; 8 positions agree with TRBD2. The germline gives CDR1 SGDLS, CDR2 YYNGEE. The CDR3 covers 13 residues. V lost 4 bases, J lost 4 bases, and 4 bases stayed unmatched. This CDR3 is CASSPGGGYEQYF. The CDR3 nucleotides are TGTGCCAGCAGCCCCGGCGGGGGGTACGAGCAGTACTTC.

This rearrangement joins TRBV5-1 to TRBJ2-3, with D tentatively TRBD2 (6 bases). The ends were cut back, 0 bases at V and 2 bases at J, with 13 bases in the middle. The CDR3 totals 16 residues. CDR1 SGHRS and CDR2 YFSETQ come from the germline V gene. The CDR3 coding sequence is TGCGCCAGCAGCTTGGGCACCGGGGGAGTCACAGATACGCAGTATTTT. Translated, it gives CASSLGTGGVTDTQYF.

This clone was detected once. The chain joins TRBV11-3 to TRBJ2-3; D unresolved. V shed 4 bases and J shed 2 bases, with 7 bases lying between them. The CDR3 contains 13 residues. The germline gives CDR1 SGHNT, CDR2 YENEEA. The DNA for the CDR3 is TGTGCCAGCAGCTCTCAAAACACAGATACGCAGTATTTT. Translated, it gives CASSSQNTDTQYF.

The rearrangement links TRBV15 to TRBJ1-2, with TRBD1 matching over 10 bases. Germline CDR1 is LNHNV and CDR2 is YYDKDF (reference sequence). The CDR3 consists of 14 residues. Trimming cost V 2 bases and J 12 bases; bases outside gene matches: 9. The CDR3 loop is CATSRTGTGDADTF. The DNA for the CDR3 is TGTGCCACCAGCAGAACCGGGACAGGGGACGCAGACACCTTC.

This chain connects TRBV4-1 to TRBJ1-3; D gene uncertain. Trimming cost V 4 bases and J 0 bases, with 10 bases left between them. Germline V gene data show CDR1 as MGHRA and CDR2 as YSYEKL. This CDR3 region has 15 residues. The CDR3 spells CASSLWELSGNTIYF. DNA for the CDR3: TGCGCCAGCAGCCTATGGGAACTCTCTGGAAACACCATATATTTT.

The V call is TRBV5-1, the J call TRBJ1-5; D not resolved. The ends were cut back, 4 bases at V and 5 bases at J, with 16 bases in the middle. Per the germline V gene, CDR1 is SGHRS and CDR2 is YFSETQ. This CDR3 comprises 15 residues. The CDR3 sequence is CASSREGVRDQPQHF. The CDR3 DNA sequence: TGCGCCAGCAGCCGAGAGGGAGTTAGAGATCAGCCCCAGCATTTT.

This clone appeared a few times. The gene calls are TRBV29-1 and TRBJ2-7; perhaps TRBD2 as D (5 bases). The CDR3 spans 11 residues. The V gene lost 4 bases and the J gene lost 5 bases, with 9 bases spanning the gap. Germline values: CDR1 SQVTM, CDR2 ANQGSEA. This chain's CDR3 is CSVGSGNEQYF. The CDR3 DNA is TGCAGCGTTGGGTCCGGGAACGAGCAGTACTTC.

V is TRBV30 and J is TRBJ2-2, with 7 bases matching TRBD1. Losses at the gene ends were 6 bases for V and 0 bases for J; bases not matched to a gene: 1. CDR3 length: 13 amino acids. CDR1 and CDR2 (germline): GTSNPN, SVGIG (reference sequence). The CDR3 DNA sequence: TGTGCCTGTGGGACAGCGAACACCGGGGAGCTGTTTTTT. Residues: CACGTANTGELFF. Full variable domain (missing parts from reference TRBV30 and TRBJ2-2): SQTIHQWPATLVQPVGSPLSLECTVEGTSNPNLYWYRQAAGRGLQLLFYSVGIGQISSEVPQNLSASRPQDRQFILSSKKLLLSDSGFYLCACGTANTGELFFGEGSRLTVL.

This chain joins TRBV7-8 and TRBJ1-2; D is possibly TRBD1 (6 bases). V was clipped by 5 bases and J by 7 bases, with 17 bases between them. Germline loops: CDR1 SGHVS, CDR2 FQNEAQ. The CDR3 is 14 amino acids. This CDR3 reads CASSIGRGAGGYTF. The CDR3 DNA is TGTGCCAGCAGCATAGGGCGGGGGGCTGGTGGCTACACCTTC.

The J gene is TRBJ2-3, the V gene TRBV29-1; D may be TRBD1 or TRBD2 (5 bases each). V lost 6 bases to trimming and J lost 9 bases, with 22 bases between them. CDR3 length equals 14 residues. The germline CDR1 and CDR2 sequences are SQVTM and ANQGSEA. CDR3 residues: CSVDGTSGERTQYF. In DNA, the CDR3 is TGCAGCGTCGACGGGACGTCTGGCGAGAGAACGCAGTATTTT.

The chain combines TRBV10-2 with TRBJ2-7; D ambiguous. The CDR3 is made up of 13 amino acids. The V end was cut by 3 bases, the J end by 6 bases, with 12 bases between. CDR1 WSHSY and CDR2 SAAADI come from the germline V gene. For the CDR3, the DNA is TGCGCCAGCAGTGATTACGGGCCATTCGAGCAGTACGTC. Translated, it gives CASSDYGPFEQYV.

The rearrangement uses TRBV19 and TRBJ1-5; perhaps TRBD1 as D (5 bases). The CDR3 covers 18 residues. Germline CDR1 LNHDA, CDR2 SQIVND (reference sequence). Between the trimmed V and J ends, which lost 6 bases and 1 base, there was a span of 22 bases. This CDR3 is CASRLRGGSRGSNQPQHF. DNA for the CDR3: TGTGCCAGTAGGCTTCGAGGAGGGTCCCGGGGGAGCAATCAGCCCCAGCATTTT.

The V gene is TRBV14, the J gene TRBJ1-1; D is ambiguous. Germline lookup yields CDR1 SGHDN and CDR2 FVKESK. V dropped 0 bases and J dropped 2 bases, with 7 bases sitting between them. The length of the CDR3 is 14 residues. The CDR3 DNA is TGTGCCAGCAGCCAAGATTACGGAAACACTGAAGCTTTCTTT. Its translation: CASSQDYGNTEAFF. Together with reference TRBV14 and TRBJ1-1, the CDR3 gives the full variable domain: EAGVTQFPSHSVIEKGQTVTLRCDPISGHDNLYWYRRVMGKEIKFLLHFVKESKQDESGMPNNRFLAERTGGTYSTLKVQPAELEDSGVYFCASSQDYGNTEAFFGQGTRLTVV.

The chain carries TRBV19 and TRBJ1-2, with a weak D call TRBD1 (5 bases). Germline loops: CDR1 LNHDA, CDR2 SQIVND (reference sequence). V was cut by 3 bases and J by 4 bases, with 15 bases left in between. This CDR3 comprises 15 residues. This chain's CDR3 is CASSIPPTALYGYTF. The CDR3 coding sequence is TGTGCCAGTAGTATCCCTCCGACAGCTCTCTATGGCTACACCTTC. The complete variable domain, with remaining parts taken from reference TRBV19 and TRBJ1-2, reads DGGITQSPKYLFRKEGQNVTLSCEQNLNHDAMYWYRQDPGQGLRLIYYSQIVNDFQKGDIAEGYSVSREKKESFPLTVTSAQKNPTAFYLCASSIPPTALYGYTFGSGTRLTVV.

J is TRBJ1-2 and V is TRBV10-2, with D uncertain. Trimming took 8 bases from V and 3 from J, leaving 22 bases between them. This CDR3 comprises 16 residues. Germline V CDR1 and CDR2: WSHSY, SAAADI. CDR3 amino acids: CASQSPEIGRDYGYTF. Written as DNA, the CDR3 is TGCGCCAGCCAGTCCCCAGAAATAGGACGCGACTATGGCTACACCTTC.

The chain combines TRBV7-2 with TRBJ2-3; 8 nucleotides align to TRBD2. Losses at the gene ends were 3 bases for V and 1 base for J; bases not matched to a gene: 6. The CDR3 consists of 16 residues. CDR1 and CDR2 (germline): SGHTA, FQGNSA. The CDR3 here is CASSFFSGGRTDTQYF. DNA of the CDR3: TGTGCCAGCAGCTTTTTTTCGGGGGGGCGCACAGATACGCAGTATTTT.

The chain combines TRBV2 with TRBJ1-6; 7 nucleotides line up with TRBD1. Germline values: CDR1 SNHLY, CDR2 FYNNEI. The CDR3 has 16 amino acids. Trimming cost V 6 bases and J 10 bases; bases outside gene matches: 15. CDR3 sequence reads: CASSKQGTSTKSPLHF. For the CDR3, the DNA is TGTGCCAGCAGCAAACAGGGGACGTCGACGAAATCACCCCTCCACTTT.

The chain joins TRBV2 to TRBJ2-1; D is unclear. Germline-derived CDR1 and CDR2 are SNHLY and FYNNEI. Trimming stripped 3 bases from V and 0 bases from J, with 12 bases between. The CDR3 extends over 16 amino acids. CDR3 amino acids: CASSDGPLSSYNEQFF. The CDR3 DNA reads TGTGCCAGCAGTGATGGACCCCTGAGCTCCTACAATGAGCAGTTCTTC.

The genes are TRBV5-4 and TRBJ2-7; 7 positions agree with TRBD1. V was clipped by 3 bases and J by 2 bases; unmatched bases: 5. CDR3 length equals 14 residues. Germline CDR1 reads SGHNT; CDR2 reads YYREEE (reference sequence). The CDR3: CASSWDRLPYEQYF. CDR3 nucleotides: TGTGCCAGCAGCTGGGACAGACTACCCTACGAGCAGTACTTC.

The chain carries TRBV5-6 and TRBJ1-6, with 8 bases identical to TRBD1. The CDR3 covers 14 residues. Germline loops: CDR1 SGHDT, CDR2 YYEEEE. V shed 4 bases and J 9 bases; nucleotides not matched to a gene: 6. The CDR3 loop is CASSLDRVGSPLHF. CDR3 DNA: TGTGCCAGCAGCCTGGACAGGGTGGGTTCACCCCTCCACTTT.